This T cell receptor beta chain was obtained from a study of regulatory T cells in long-lasting Graves disease. Trimming took 4 bases from V and 2 from J; bases not matched to a gene: 8. The CDR3 has 15 residues. CDR1 SGHDT and CDR2 YYEEEE come from the germline V gene. The time point: persistent/refractory GD, antithyroid drugs over 5 years with positive TRAb. With RNA extracted from PBMCs as input, the TCR library was made. Library construction for TCR beta used iRepertoire HTBI primers and Arm-PCR of CDR3 regions. TCRdb re-derived calls from the multiplex PCR reads in MiXCR, one entry per CDR3 protein. The sample contains 400,000 to 450,000 distinct CDR3 sequences, 23% of which appear only once. This clonotype was counted ten times or more.

The chain combines TRBV5-6 with TRBJ2-5; TRBD2 aligns across 7 bases. This sample comprised peripheral blood mononuclear cells (PBMCs), obtained when the disease was refractory, from a patient treated with antithyroid drugs. This clonotype was sampled from a female donor with Graves disease. The CDR3 spells CASSGQQLAQETQYF. In DNA form, the CDR3 reads TGTGCCAGCAGCGGCCAGCAACTAGCGCAAGAGACCCAGTACTTC.